What follows are 23 T cell receptor beta chains derived from one specimen sequenced in a study of neurological immune-mediated disorders. TCRdb re-analysed the 5' RACE reads in MiXCR, keeping a single row per CDR3 protein. The profile shows approximately 89,000 distinct CDR3 sequences, around 4.7% of them singletons. Time point in this sample: longitudinal time-point 3. Sequencing input: PBMCs. Receptors originate from a woman aged 60 to 75 with multiple sclerosis.

This clonotype was counted ten times or more. The V call is TRBV20-1, the J call TRBJ2-5; 13 bases map to TRBD2. Germline V gene lookup returns CDR1 DFQATT and CDR2 SNEGSKA (reference sequence). V lost 5 bases, J lost 0 bases, and 3 bases stayed unmatched. The CDR3 length is 15 residues. CDR3 loop: CSAAGTSGDQETQYF. The CDR3 bases are TGCAGTGCTGCCGGGACTAGCGGGGACCAAGAGACCCAGTACTTC.

The chain has TRBV14 and TRBJ2-2; D is unresolved. V lost 0 bases and J lost 6, with 5 bases in between. Germline loops: CDR1 SGHDN, CDR2 FVKESK. This CDR3 comprises 13 residues. Here the CDR3 DNA reads TGTGCCAGCAGCCAAGATAGGGCCGGGGAGCTGTTTTTT. Encoded protein: CASSQDRAGELFF.

This clonotype was observed many times. The chain joins TRBV10-1 to TRBJ2-7, with D uncertain. CDR3 size: 11 residues. Trimming stripped 2 bases from V and 7 bases from J, with 6 bases between. Germline CDR1 and CDR2: WNHNN and SYGVQD (reference sequence). CDR3: CASSEGPEQYF. CDR3 bases: TGCGCCAGCAGTGAGGGGCCGGAGCAGTACTTC.

Only a few counts were recorded for this clonotype. The chain links TRBV6-1 to TRBJ1-5, with TRBD1 identical over 8 bases. The length of the CDR3 is 14 residues. J lost 2 bases, V lost 3 bases, and 0 bases had no gene match. From germline, CDR1 is MNHNS and CDR2 SASEGT. Here the CDR3 DNA reads TGTGCCAGCAGTGAGACAGGGGGCAATCAGCCCCAGCATTTT. Protein product: CASSETGGNQPQHF.

This clonotype was counted many times. This chain links TRBV20-1 with TRBJ2-6; tentative D call: TRBD2 (6 bases). The V and J ends lost 7 bases and 2 bases respectively, with 15 bases between them. CDR3 size: 15 residues. Germline values: CDR1 DFQATT, CDR2 SNEGSKA (reference sequence). The CDR3 sequence: CSVNRPGAGANVLTF. DNA for the CDR3: TGCAGTGTTAACCGGCCGGGGGCTGGGGCCAACGTCCTGACTTTC.

This clonotype appeared many times. The chain has TRBV7-9 and TRBJ2-2; TRBD1 matches at 8 bases. CDR3 length: 17 residues. Germline V gene sequence: CDR1 SEHNR, CDR2 FQNEAQ (reference sequence). The ends lost 5 bases at V and 6 bases at J; junction bases unmatched: 14. The DNA of the CDR3 is TGTGCCAGCAGCCCCAGTAGGGCAGGGGGCAGTTCCGGGGAGCTGTTTTTT. Translating gives CASSPSRAGGSSGELFF.

This clonotype was seen ten or more times. The chain is built from TRBV5-1 and TRBJ2-5, with a possible D match to TRBD2 (6 bases). Germline CDR1 reads SGHRS; CDR2 reads YFSETQ. The V gene lost 0 bases and the J gene lost 1 base, with 19 bases spanning the gap. This CDR3 is built from 18 residues. The CDR3 spells CASSLAAGSLGGQETQYF. For the CDR3, the DNA is TGCGCCAGCAGCTTGGCGGCCGGCTCGCTGGGGGGCCAAGAGACCCAGTACTTC.

Ten or more counts support this clonotype. The rearrangement joins TRBV28 to TRBJ1-4; D ambiguous. The germline gives CDR1 MDHEN, CDR2 SYDVKM. V lost 4 bases and J lost 5, with 5 bases in between. This CDR3 is 12 amino acids long. DNA of the CDR3: TGTGCCAGCAGTTCCTTAAATGAAAAACTGTTTTTT. Translation gives CASSSLNEKLFF.

On this clonotype itself: Compared with germline, one end of the junction differs, possibly owing to a read error. The V gene is TRBV6-1, the J gene TRBJ1-5; D gene ambiguous. CDR3 size: 15 residues. Per the germline V gene, CDR1 is MNHNS and CDR2 is SASEGT. CDR3 loop: CAISEEGLSNQPQHF. The DNA for the CDR3 is TGTGCCATCAGTGAAGAGGGCCTCAGCAATCAGCCCCAGCATTTT.

This clonotype occurred many times. This rearrangement joins TRBV15 to TRBJ1-1; TRBD1 matches at 8 bases. The length of the CDR3 is 15 residues. Trimming removed 2 bases from V and 2 bases from J; junction bases left unmatched: 4. The germline gives CDR1 LNHNV, CDR2 YYDKDF (reference sequence). The CDR3 is CATSRLGTGNTEAFF. The CDR3 nucleotides read TGTGCCACCAGCAGACTCGGGACAGGCAACACTGAAGCTTTCTTT.

This clonotype was detected many times. This sequence joins TRBV11-1 and TRBJ2-1; D remains unclear. Germline CDR1 and CDR2: SGHAT and FQDESV (reference sequence). V was shortened by 5 bases and J by 7 bases, with 12 bases between the two germline ends. CDR3 size: 13 residues. The chain's CDR3 is CASSPQTGNEQFF. In nucleotides, the CDR3 is TGTGCCAGCAGCCCCCAGACTGGGAATGAGCAGTTCTTC.

This clonotype was detected many times. The CDR3 sequence: CASSLAPPSQGAYGEQYF. The CDR3 DNA reads TGTGCCAGCAGCTTAGCACCCCCATCACAGGGGGCCTATGGCGAGCAGTACTTC. The chain uses TRBV7-9 and TRBJ2-7; TRBD1 aligns across 9 bases. J lost 6 bases, V lost 0 bases, and 15 bases had no gene match. The CDR3 sequence is 18 residues long. Germline loops: CDR1 SEHNR, CDR2 FQNEAQ (reference sequence).

Ten or more counts support this clonotype. The chain recombines TRBV5-5 with TRBJ2-2; 10 bases match TRBD2. The CDR3 covers 16 residues. The ends lost 2 bases at V and 4 bases at J; junction bases unmatched: 5. CDR1 and CDR2 from the germline V gene are SGHKS and YYEKEE (reference sequence). In DNA, the CDR3 is TGTGCCAGCAGCTTCCCTAGCGGGGGTTCCACCGGGGAGCTGTTTTTT. Translation: CASSFPSGGSTGELFF.

This clonotype was recorded many times. The chain links TRBV28 to TRBJ2-1, with 7 bases matching TRBD1. Germline CDR1 MDHEN, CDR2 SYDVKM. Germline trimming cut 5 bases from V and 7 bases from J; bases unmatched to any gene: 11. The CDR3 has 15 amino acids. The CDR3 here is CASSAPRDRRNEQFF. DNA of the CDR3: TGTGCCAGCAGTGCACCACGGGACAGACGGAATGAGCAGTTCTTC. Variable domain in full (rest from reference TRBV28 and TRBJ2-1): DVKVTQSSRYLVKRTGEKVFLECVQDMDHENMFWYRQDPGLGLRLIYFSYDVKMKEKGDIPEGYSVSREKKERFSLILESASTNQTSMYLCASSAPRDRRNEQFFGPGTRLTVL.

This clonotype was seen repeatedly, ten times or more. The V call is TRBV27, the J call TRBJ2-1, with D perhaps given as TRBD1 or TRBD2 (5 bases each). The CDR3 spans 16 residues. In germline, CDR1 is MNHEY, CDR2 SMNVEV (reference sequence). V shed 4 bases and J shed 4 bases, with 17 bases lying between them. For the CDR3, the DNA is TGTGCCAGCAGTTCCACCCGGGGCGCGGGTTACAATGAGCAGTTCTTC. This encodes CASSSTRGAGYNEQFF.

This clonotype was detected ten times or more. The chain combines TRBV29-1 with TRBJ1-1; D is perhaps TRBD1 (5 bases). The CDR3 contains 13 residues. Per the germline V gene, CDR1 is SQVTM and CDR2 is ANQGSEA. V was trimmed by 4 bases and J by 6 bases, leaving 15 bases between them. For the CDR3, the DNA is TGCAGCGTTGTGGGTCCCCAGGGCGCTGAAGCTTTCTTT. This translates into CSVVGPQGAEAFF.

Many counts were recorded for this clonotype. The chain recombines TRBV7-2 with TRBJ1-5; tentative D call: TRBD1 (6 bases). Germline CDR1 reads SGHTA; CDR2 reads FQGNSA. The CDR3 runs 15 residues. Deletions cut 4 bases from V and 4 bases from J, with 14 bases between. CDR3 sequence: CASSSTGTPNQPQHF. CDR3 nucleotides: TGTGCCAGCAGCTCAACCGGGACACCGAATCAGCCCCAGCATTTT.

This clonotype was seen at least ten times. The V and J genes are TRBV7-2 and TRBJ1-5; a possible D gene is TRBD1 (6 bases). Germline V gives CDR1 SGHTA, CDR2 FQGNSA. The V end lost 1 base, the J end lost 3 bases, and 10 bases lay between the germline ends. The CDR3 runs to 15 residues. CDR3 region: CASSLVGAVNQPQHF. The CDR3 DNA follows: TGTGCCAGCAGCTTAGTGGGGGCGGTCAATCAGCCCCAGCATTTT.

The chain employs TRBV10-3 and TRBJ1-1; 9 nucleotides align to TRBD1. Trimming took 10 bases from V and 4 from J; bases not matched to a gene: 7. Germline V CDR1 and CDR2: ENHRY, SYGVKD. This CDR3 comprises 13 residues. The CDR3: CASRQGVGTEAFF. Written as DNA, the CDR3 is TGTGCCAGCAGACAGGGGGTCGGCACTGAAGCTTTCTTT.

This clonotype appeared many times. The rearrangement links TRBV12-3 or TRBV12-4 to TRBJ2-7; 8 bases align to TRBD1. V trimming: 4 bases; J trimming: 2 bases; junction bases outside the gene matches: 10. The CDR3 sequence is 16 residues long. CDR3 DNA: TGTGCCAGCAGTTCCCACGGACAGGGTCGAACCTACGAGCAGTACTTC. Its translation is CASSSHGQGRTYEQYF.

This clonotype was observed at least ten times. The chain uses TRBV6-5 and TRBJ2-7; 11 bases are a match to TRBD1. Germline CDR1 is MNHEY and CDR2 is SVGAGI. This CDR3 spans 15 amino acids. The junction had 0 bases not matched to a gene; V was cut back by 2 bases and J by 0 bases. CDR3 in DNA: TGTGCCAGCAGTTACGGACAGGGGGCCTCCTACGAGCAGTACTTC. Translated, it gives CASSYGQGASYEQYF.

This clonotype was observed many times. The V call is TRBV7-2, the J call TRBJ2-2; D may be TRBD1 or TRBD2 (5 bases each). The CDR3 covers 13 residues. Trimming left V 3 bases short and J 7 bases short, with 9 bases between. CDR1 is SGHTA and CDR2 is FQGNSA in the germline V gene. This CDR3 is CASSFPGRGELFF. In DNA, the CDR3 is TGTGCCAGCAGCTTCCCGGGGCGCGGGGAGCTGTTTTTT.

There are many counts of this clonotype. V is TRBV15 and J is TRBJ1-3; D gene uncertain. V shed 3 bases and J shed 2 bases, with 17 bases lying between them. CDR1 LNHNV and CDR2 YYDKDF come from the germline V gene (reference sequence). The CDR3 has 17 residues. The CDR3 sequence: CATSSFLSIRTGNTIYF. DNA of the CDR3: TGTGCCACCAGCAGTTTTCTTTCGATTCGCACTGGAAACACCATATATTTT.